The 11 T cell receptor beta chains listed next were all sequenced from one sample in a study of T cell responses to AZD1222 COVID-19 vaccine. This table comes from immunoSEQ multiplex PCR, and its TCRdb copy is limited to in-frame clones, with some not included. The table shows roughly 200,000 clones, with less than 95% occurring only once. The input for sequencing was peripheral blood, taken 28 days after the second dose of the MenACWY control vaccine. The receptors stem from an adult who received the MenACWY meningococcal vaccine as a control.

This rearrangement joins TRBV4-2 to TRBJ2-7, with 9 bases lining up with TRBD1. Per the germline V gene, CDR1 is LGHNA and CDR2 is YNFKEQ. The V gene end was trimmed by 1 base and the J gene end by 3 bases; junction bases not matched to a gene: 10. The CDR3 length is 17 residues. The CDR3 is CASSQGDRVKMVYEQYF. The CDR3 DNA follows: TGTGCCAGCAGCCAAGGGGACAGGGTGAAGATGGTCTACGAGCAGTACTTC.

The rearrangement joins TRBV19 to TRBJ2-7; 8 bases match TRBD2. Per the germline V gene, CDR1 is LNHDA and CDR2 is SQIVND (reference sequence). V dropped 3 bases and J dropped 1; count of bases not matched to a gene: 8. The CDR3 is made up of 16 amino acids. The CDR3 sequence: CASSIKLAEISYEQYF. As DNA, the CDR3 is TGTGCCAGTAGTATCAAACTAGCGGAGATTTCCTACGAGCAGTACTTC.

The chain recombines TRBV5-4 with TRBJ2-7, with 9 bases lining up with TRBD1. This CDR3 has 14 residues. The V gene end was trimmed by 3 bases and the J gene end by 0 bases; junction bases not matched to a gene: 1. The germline gives CDR1 SGHNT, CDR2 YYREEE (reference sequence). CDR3 protein: CASSYRGHSYEQYF. CDR3 nucleotides: TGTGCCAGCAGCTACAGGGGGCACTCCTACGAGCAGTACTTC.

This clone was recorded once. V and J are TRBV7-2 and TRBJ2-7; the D call may be TRBD1 or TRBD2 (5 bases each). This CDR3 region has 15 residues. With 5 bases removed from V and 3 bases from J, the gap between germline ends came to 17 bases. The germline CDR1 and CDR2 sequences are SGHTA and FQGNSA. The CDR3 bases are TGTGCCAGCAGCCCCGTGCCGGGTGGGGGCTACGAGCAGTACTTC. Protein: CASSPVPGGGYEQYF.

This chain joins TRBV7-9 and TRBJ2-1; a weak D match, TRBD2 (6 bases). The CDR3 is made up of 15 amino acids. Germline V gene data show CDR1 as SEHNR and CDR2 as FQNEAQ (reference sequence). V was cut by 1 base and J by 8 bases, with 15 bases left in between. The chain's CDR3 is CASSLVLRGVDEQFF. CDR3 DNA sequence: TGTGCCAGCAGCTTAGTTTTGCGGGGAGTGGATGAGCAGTTCTTC. Based on the CDR3 plus reference TRBV7-9 and TRBJ2-1, the full variable domain is DTGVSQNPRHKITKRGQNVTFRCDPISEHNRLYWYRQTLGQGPEFLTYFQNEAQLEKSRLLSDRFSAERPKGSFSTLEIQRTEQGDSAMYLCASSLVLRGVDEQFFGPGTRLTVL.

The chain carries TRBV6-6 and TRBJ2-7, with D unresolved. V lost 3 bases, J lost 4 bases, and 7 bases lay in between. The CDR3 length is 12 residues. Germline CDR1 is MNHNY and CDR2 is SVGAGI (reference sequence). CDR3 sequence: CASSYDDYEQYF. The CDR3 DNA sequence: TGTGCCAGCAGTTATGATGATTACGAGCAGTACTTC.

CDR3 sequence: CASRGGGTSTDTQYF. The DNA for the CDR3 is TGTGCCAGCCGCGGGGGGGGCACTAGCACAGATACGCAGTATTTT. This chain links TRBV9 with TRBJ2-3; 9 positions agree with TRBD2. With 7 bases clipped from V and 0 bases from J, the junction kept 6 bases outside the gene matches. This CDR3 contains 15 residues. Germline V gives CDR1 SGDLS, CDR2 YYNGEE.

CDR3 amino acids: CASSLAGTSGESYNEQFF. In DNA form, the CDR3 reads TGCGCCAGCAGCTTGGCAGGGACTAGCGGGGAATCCTACAATGAGCAGTTCTTC. V is TRBV5-1 and J is TRBJ2-1; 13 nucleotides line up with TRBD2. Germline-derived CDR1 and CDR2 are SGHRS and YFSETQ. CDR3 length equals 18 residues. The V segment lost 0 bases and the J segment 1 base; nucleotides outside the gene matches: 4.

The genes are TRBV6-7 and TRBJ1-5, with 7 bases that match TRBD1. TRBV6-7 is noted as an ORF with a role that remains uncertain. V trimming: 5 bases; J trimming: 0 bases; junction bases outside the gene matches: 7. This CDR3 has 16 amino acids. Written as DNA, the CDR3 is TGTGCCAGCAGTCAGACAGGGATCTATAGCAATCAGCCCCAGCATTTT. Translation: CASSQTGIYSNQPQHF.

V is TRBV3-1 (or the pseudogene TRBV3-2) and J is TRBJ2-2; no clear D. V shed 6 bases and J shed 4 bases, with 15 bases lying between them. Germline assignment: CDR1 LGHDT and CDR2 YNNKEL (reference sequence). This CDR3 spans 15 amino acids. The CDR3 DNA reads as TGTGCCAGCAGTCTACGAGTAGCTAGCACCGGGGAGCTGTTTTTT. This translates into CASSLRVASTGELFF.

The V gene is TRBV3-1 (or the pseudogene TRBV3-2), the J gene TRBJ1-2, with D possibly being TRBD1 (5 bases). Trimming pared 4 bases from V and 3 bases from J, leaving 21 bases between. The CDR3 consists of 17 residues. Germline V gene data show CDR1 as LGHDT and CDR2 as YNNKEL (reference sequence). CDR3 amino acids: CASSPGGPTREDYGYTF. The CDR3 nucleotides read TGTGCCAGCAGCCCTGGGGGACCGACCCGGGAGGACTATGGCTACACCTTC.